A selection of T cell receptor beta chains follows, all from one sample in a study of cytomegalovirus exposure and HLA in healthy donors. The data were produced by immunoSEQ multiplex PCR, yet TCRdb's version contains in-frame clones alone and is incomplete. The sample has 250,000 to 350,000 clones, just over 85% seen once. Sequenced: PBMCs. These receptor sequences come from a woman aged 18 to 35 in good health and CMV-seronegative. Each CDR3 is given with its conserved first and last residue. The order of the fields is CDR3 protein, CDR3 DNA, J gene, clone size, D gene, V gene. D genes are given only for firm matches. Rows may omit the clone size; those that give it use once, few, many or a size class.

CASSLAGGGQETQYF	TGTGCCAGCAGCTTAGCAGGGGGCGGGCAAGAGACCCAGTACTTC	TRBJ2-5	-	TRBD1	TRBV13
CASREQGSGELFF	TGTGCCAGCAGGGAACAGGGATCCGGGGAGCTGTTTTTT	TRBJ2-2	-	-	TRBV6-4
CASSSPGTETIYGYTF	TGTGCCAGCAGCTCCCCCGGGACAGAGACCATCTATGGCTACACCTTC	TRBJ1-2	-	TRBD1	TRBV7-2
CASSAKGLLNTEAFF	TGTGCCAGCAGTGCAAAAGGACTGTTGAACACTGAAGCTTTCTTT	TRBJ1-1	-	-	TRBV6-1
CASSRQGANTGELFF	TGTGCCAGCAGCCGACAGGGGGCGAACACCGGGGAGCTGTTTTTT	TRBJ2-2	many	TRBD1	TRBV7-3
CASSQQWNTEAFF	TGTGCCAGCAGCCAACAGTGGAACACTGAAGCTTTCTTT	TRBJ1-1	-	-	TRBV5-4
CASFNRGSSYEQYF	TGTGCCAGCTTCAACAGGGGGAGCTCCTACGAGCAGTACTTC	TRBJ2-7	-	TRBD1	TRBV7-8
CASSTGPFSSYNEQFF	TGTGCCAGCAGCACAGGGCCCTTTAGCTCCTACAATGAGCAGTTCTTC	TRBJ2-1	-	-	TRBV7-7
CASSDTSGRYNEQFF	TGTGCCAGCAGTGACACTAGCGGGCGCTACAATGAGCAGTTCTTC	TRBJ2-1	-	TRBD2	TRBV2
CASSARVTRGDTGELFF	TGTGCCAGCAGCGCCCGGGTAACTAGAGGCGACACCGGGGAGCTGTTTTTT	TRBJ2-2	-	-	TRBV11-3
CASSPPGGNEQFF	TGTGCCAGCAGCCCCCCGGGGGGCAATGAGCAGTTCTTC	TRBJ2-1	-	TRBD2	TRBV9
CASNSGTYEQYF	TGTGCCAGCAATAGCGGGACCTACGAGCAGTACTTC	TRBJ2-7	once	TRBD2	TRBV11-2
CASTRGGGTGELFF	TGTGCCAGCACAAGGGGAGGGGGCACCGGGGAGCTGTTTTTT	TRBJ2-2	once	-	TRBV6-5
CASSQDSSRGRAYGPYNEQFF	TGTGCCAGCAGCCAAGATTCCTCTCGCGGGAGGGCCTATGGGCCCTACAATGAGCAGTTCTTC	TRBJ2-1	-	TRBD2	TRBV4-2
CASSQVTGAIGNEQFF	TGCGCCAGCAGCCAAGTCACGGGAGCTATTGGGAATGAGCAGTTCTTC	TRBJ2-1	-	-	TRBV4-1
CASSPQGAPAGGYTF	TGTGCCAGCAGCCCCCAAGGGGCTCCGGCGGGGGGCTACACCTTC	TRBJ1-2	-	-	TRBV5-5
CASSEASYEQYF	TGTGCCAGCAGTGAGGCATCCTACGAGCAGTACTTC	TRBJ2-7	-	-	TRBV6-6
CASSRVNSNQPQHF	TGTGCCAGCAGCAGGGTAAATAGCAATCAGCCCCAGCATTTT	TRBJ1-5	once	-	TRBV19
CASLGGYEQYF	TGTGCCAGCTTGGGGGGCTACGAGCAGTACTTC	TRBJ2-7	-	-	TRBV28
CASTDTLYEQYF	TGTGCCAGCACCGACACCCTCTACGAGCAGTACTTC	TRBJ2-7	-	-	TRBV28
CASSIQGQPQHF	TGTGCCAGTAGTATACAGGGACAGCCCCAGCATTTT	TRBJ1-5	-	-	TRBV19
CAITVAMGYNEQFF	TGTGCCATCACCGTAGCGATGGGCTACAATGAGCAGTTCTTC	TRBJ2-1	-	-	TRBV10-3
CASSLPSGDRPYEQYF	TGTGCCAGCAGTTTACCATCCGGGGACAGACCCTACGAGCAGTACTTC	TRBJ2-7	-	TRBD1	TRBV28
CASSQEFSGRAVDTQYF	TGCGCCAGCAGCCAAGAGTTTAGCGGGAGGGCCGTAGATACGCAGTATTTT	TRBJ2-3	-	TRBD2	TRBV4-1
CASSSPAEGLGYTF	TGTGCCAGCAGCTCCCCGGCGGAGGGGCTAGGCTACACCTTC	TRBJ1-2	-	-	TRBV6-5
CASSPFGSVNSYEQYF	TGTGCCAGCTCACCATTCGGGAGCGTAAACTCCTACGAGCAGTACTTC	TRBJ2-7	-	-	TRBV18
CASSEVFQPQHF	TGTGCCAGCAGTGAAGTCTTTCAGCCCCAGCATTTT	TRBJ1-5	-	-	TRBV6-1
CASTQWLNYGYTF	TGTGCCAGTACCCAGTGGTTAAACTATGGCTACACCTTC	TRBJ1-2	few	-	TRBV19
CASSWEENYGYTF	TGTGCCAGCAGCTGGGAGGAAAACTATGGCTACACCTTC	TRBJ1-2	-	-	TRBV5-8
CASSIRGQGGELFF	TGTGCCAGTAGTATAAGGGGGCAGGGCGGGGAGCTGTTTTTT	TRBJ2-2	-	TRBD1	TRBV19
CASSFDDRGQLEAFF	TGTGCCAGCAGTTTCGACGACAGGGGGCAATTGGAAGCTTTCTTT	TRBJ1-1	-	TRBD1	TRBV28
CAWNRGSNTEAFF	TGTGCCTGGAACAGGGGCAGCAACACTGAAGCTTTCTTT	TRBJ1-1	-	TRBD1	TRBV30
CASSLVVAHEQYF	TGTGCCAGCAGCTTGGTGGTGGCCCACGAGCAGTACTTC	TRBJ2-7	-	-	TRBV5-6
CASSSGHLSYGYTF	TGTGCCAGCAGCTCGGGACACCTGAGCTATGGCTACACCTTC	TRBJ1-2	-	-	TRBV7-2
CASSARLARDIQYF	TGTGCCAGCAGTGCGCGTCTAGCGAGAGACATTCAGTACTTC	TRBJ2-4	-	-	TRBV2
CASSVETAGAGETQYF	TGTGCCAGCAGCGTGGAGACAGCGGGAGCTGGAGAGACCCAGTACTTC	TRBJ2-5	-	TRBD2	TRBV9
CASSLARAGHGELFF	TGTGCCAGCAGCTTAGCTCGGGCGGGGCACGGGGAGCTGTTTTTT	TRBJ2-2	-	-	TRBV7-9
CASSFTGDGYTF	TGTGCCAGCAGCTTTACCGGGGATGGCTACACCTTC	TRBJ1-2	-	-	TRBV7-9
CASNPQGSTDTQYF	TGTGCCAGCAACCCACAGGGAAGCACAGATACGCAGTATTTT	TRBJ2-3	-	-	TRBV6-1
CASSVGTSGYEQYF	TGTGCCAGCAGCGTTGGGACTAGCGGCTACGAGCAGTACTTC	TRBJ2-7	-	TRBD2	TRBV9
CASIDVGEVYEQYF	TGTGCCAGCATCGACGTGGGGGAGGTCTACGAGCAGTACTTC	TRBJ2-7	-	-	TRBV2
CASSFMLAGGLSSYNEQFF	TGCGCCAGCAGCTTCATGTTAGCGGGAGGCCTGAGCTCCTACAATGAGCAGTTCTTC	TRBJ2-1	-	TRBD2	TRBV5-1
CASSQVDWSSYNEQFF	TGCGCCAGCAGCCAAGTCGACTGGAGCTCCTACAATGAGCAGTTCTTC	TRBJ2-1	-	-	TRBV4-1
CASSPRTSGSGETQYF	TGCGCCAGCAGCCCCCGGACTAGCGGGAGTGGGGAGACCCAGTACTTC	TRBJ2-5	-	TRBD2	TRBV5-1
CASSLMGQGVVYF	TGTGCCAGCAGCTTAATGGGCCAGGGTGTTGTCTACTTC	TRBJ2-4	once	-	TRBV11-1
CASSPPGTSGLKTQYF	TGTGCCAGCTCACCACCCGGGACTAGCGGACTTAAGACCCAGTACTTC	TRBJ2-5	-	TRBD2	TRBV18
CASSYSREDQPQHF	TGTGCCAGCAGTTACTCCAGGGAAGACCAGCCCCAGCATTTT	TRBJ1-5	-	-	TRBV6-6
CASSPSPYEQYF	TGTGCCAGCAGCCCAAGCCCCTACGAGCAGTACTTC	TRBJ2-7	-	-	TRBV7-9
CASSLGFGGGDTQYF	TGTGCCAGCAGCTTAGGTTTCGGGGGGGGTGATACGCAGTATTTT	TRBJ2-3	-	TRBD2	TRBV11-2
CASSARSGSSYNEQFF	TGTGCCAGCAGCGCCCGAAGCGGGAGCTCCTACAATGAGCAGTTCTTC	TRBJ2-1	-	TRBD2	TRBV9
CASSYGEGAQNTQYF	TGTGCCAGCTCCTATGGAGAGGGCGCCCAAAATACGCAGTATTTT	TRBJ2-3	-	-	TRBV5-4
CASSQTGIPEAFF	TGCGCCAGCAGCCAAACAGGTATTCCCGAAGCTTTCTTT	TRBJ1-1	-	-	TRBV4-3
CASRQTQVQFF	TGTGCCAGCAGACAAACCCAAGTGCAGTTCTTC	TRBJ2-1	-	-	TRBV2